The text below deals with one TCR beta chain. Antigen unknown. This entry belongs to a study of cytomegalovirus exposure and HLA in healthy donors. About the research overall: Earlier results showed almost 120 million unique TCR beta sequences derived from roughly 190 million T cells.

The germline V gene has CDR1 ENHRY and CDR2 SYGVKD. The V end was cut by 2 bases, the J end by 3 bases, with 7 bases between. The CDR3 consists of 13 residues. 60 Vbeta and 13 Jbeta primers were used in PCR. TCRdb's copy holds only in-frame clones and misses some; the assay was immunoSEQ multiplex PCR. Of around 120,000 clones in the sample, about 81% were seen once. Study results and limitations: Some V segments (TRBV6-2 and TRBV6-3 among them) were excluded as indistinguishable. It was reported that the classifier diagnosed cytomegalovirus status with high specificity and sensitivity in both the original and validation cohorts. One later analysis reportedly identified an Asian-associated ancestry cluster that showed fewer N-insertions than the approximately 710-donor mean.

Sequenced sample: PBMCs. This TCR was sampled from a middle-aged woman in good health and CMV-seropositive. The chain combines TRBV10-3 with TRBJ2-5; D perhaps matches TRBD1 (5 bases). CDR3 DNA sequence: TGTGCCATCAGTGAGAGCAGGGAAGAGACCCAGTACTTC. This codes for CAISESREETQYF.